The rows below give T cell receptor beta chains drawn from one sample of a study of shared clonotypes between healthy human individuals. Sequencing was performed with immunoSEQ multiplex PCR; in TCRdb, only in-frame clones are kept and a portion is missing. Counted here are over a million clones, about 84% occurring once; the ten biggest clones make up roughly 0.61%. The sequenced sample was memory CD4+ T cells from PBMCs. These receptors were obtained from a man between 18 and 35 years old in good health. Some clones in this sample may be carry-over from other donors' samples. CDR3s include the opening cysteine and the closing phenylalanine or tryptophan. The order of the fields is J gene, clone size, V gene, D gene, CDR3 protein, CDR3 DNA. A D gene is named only where the DNA matches it firmly. Not all rows give a size; the values are once, few, many and, for expanded clones, a class.

>TRBJ1-2|-|TRBV19|-
CASSSQQNYGYTF
TGTGCCAGTAGTTCCCAACAGAACTATGGCTACACCTTC
>TRBJ1-5|-|TRBV4-1|TRBD1
CASSPQTGGDNQPQHF
TGCGCCAGCAGCCCACAAACAGGGGGCGACAATCAGCCCCAGCATTTT
>TRBJ1-5|-|TRBV28|TRBD1
CASSLRGTGYQPQHF
TGTGCCAGCAGTTTACGTGGGACAGGGTATCAGCCCCAGCATTTT
>TRBJ1-1|few|TRBV19|TRBD1
CASKVTGGGTEAFF
TGTGCCAGTAAGGTCACAGGGGGCGGCACTGAAGCTTTCTTT
>TRBJ2-6|-|TRBV5-8|-
CASSPRGDGANVLTF
TGTGCCAGCAGCCCCAGGGGGGATGGGGCCAACGTCCTGACTTTC
>TRBJ2-6|-|TRBV7-8|-
CASTREVASSGANVLTF
TGTGCCAGCACGAGGGAGGTCGCCTCCTCTGGGGCCAACGTCCTGACTTTC
>TRBJ2-5|-|TRBV11-1|TRBD2
CASSLQRTSGMLGETQYF
TGTGCCAGCAGCTTACAAAGGACTAGCGGGATGCTCGGAGAGACCCAGTACTTC
>TRBJ1-1|-|TRBV18|TRBD1
CASSVDRAEGEAFF
TGTGCCAGCTCGGTAGACAGGGCCGAAGGGGAAGCTTTCTTT
>TRBJ1-1|-|TRBV20-1|-
CSGEGGTEAFF
TGCAGCGGGGAGGGGGGCACTGAAGCTTTCTTT
>TRBJ1-1|-|TRBV28|-
CASRSFPLGAFF
TGTGCCAGCAGGTCTTTTCCCTTGGGAGCTTTCTTT
>TRBJ1-5|-|TRBV7-9|-
CASSLGAGAVNQPQHF
TGTGCCAGCAGCTTAGGGGCCGGGGCTGTCAATCAGCCCCAGCATTTT
>TRBJ2-2|once|TRBV4-1|-
CASSQDRQEANTGELFF
TGCGCCAGCAGCCAAGATAGGCAGGAGGCGAACACCGGGGAGCTGTTTTTT
>TRBJ2-5|once|TRBV30|TRBD1
CAWSPTGVEGTQYF
TGTGCCTGGAGCCCGACAGGGGTCGAAGGGACCCAGTACTTC
>TRBJ2-2|-|TRBV5-1|-
CASSLEGLSTGELFF
TGCGCCAGCAGCTTGGAGGGACTCAGCACCGGGGAGCTGTTTTTT
>TRBJ2-5|-|TRBV5-4|-
CASSLNPMETQYF
TGTGCCAGCAGCCTTAACCCCATGGAGACCCAGTACTTC
>TRBJ1-2|-|TRBV9|TRBD1
CASSAPRDRAQDLRGYTF
TGTGCCAGCAGCGCTCCCCGGGACAGGGCCCAAGATTTGAGGGGCTACACCTTC
>TRBJ2-2|-|TRBV28|-
CASSLRLGRLELFF
TGTGCCAGCAGTTTAAGGTTGGGCAGGCTTGAGCTGTTTTTT
>TRBJ2-1|-|TRBV11-2|TRBD2
CASSARLAGVYNEQFF
TGTGCCAGCAGCGCCCGGCTAGCGGGGGTTTACAATGAGCAGTTCTTC
>TRBJ2-7|few|TRBV11-2|-
CASSLGFSEQYF
TGTGCCAGCAGCTTAGGTTTCAGCGAGCAGTACTTC
>TRBJ2-5|few|TRBV27|TRBD2
CASTRRGLAEETQYF
TGTGCCAGCACCCGTCGCGGACTAGCGGAAGAGACCCAGTACTTC
>TRBJ2-7|once|TRBV5-3|-
CARSMGRNYEQYF
TGTGCCAGAAGCATGGGACGAAACTACGAGCAGTACTTC
>TRBJ2-6|-|TRBV5-4|-
CASSRFSGANVLTF
TGTGCCAGCAGCCGCTTCTCCGGGGCCAACGTCCTGACTTTC
>TRBJ1-2|few|TRBV7-2|-
CASSLEGVGYGYTF
TGTGCCAGCAGCTTAGAAGGGGTGGGTTATGGCTACACCTTC
>TRBJ1-2|-|TRBV6-1|-
CASSAQGPYGYTF
TGTGCCAGCAGTGCCCAGGGTCCCTATGGCTACACCTTC
>TRBJ2-1|few|TRBV9|TRBD2
CASTSSSGSRHEQFF
TGTGCCAGCACCTCGTCAAGCGGGAGTAGGCATGAGCAGTTCTTC
>TRBJ2-2|-|TRBV5-1|TRBD1
CASSRVDRDTGELFF
TGCGCCAGCAGCCGCGTCGACAGGGACACCGGGGAGCTGTTTTTT